These 25 T cell receptor beta chains were all obtained from the same sample, sequenced in a study of CD8 T cells in Susac syndrome. The authors reverse transcribed 0.5 to 1 ug RNA with random hexamers. MiXCR was run by TCRdb on the immunoSEQ multiplex PCR reads, yielding one entry per CDR3 protein. Altogether roughly 200,000 distinct CDR3 sequences are present, 85% to 95% being singletons, with the ten largest covering more than 0.08%. Sequencing was performed on CD4+ T cells from PBMCs. The receptors were gathered from a human donor with Susac syndrome.

The V call is TRBV29-1, the J call TRBJ1-1, with 11 bases identical to TRBD1. After removal of 6 bases from V and 10 bases from J, the junction contained 4 bases not matched to a gene. Germline V CDR1 and CDR2: SQVTM, ANQGSEA. CDR3 length equals 11 residues. The CDR3 reads CSVAGTGGAFF. CDR3 nucleotide sequence: TGCAGCGTCGCAGGGACAGGGGGAGCTTTCTTT.

The V call is TRBV5-5, the J call TRBJ2-1; possibly TRBD1 for D (6 bases). Germline-derived CDR1 and CDR2 are SGHKS and YYEKEE (reference sequence). V was cut by 3 bases and J by 10 bases, with 11 bases left in between. The CDR3 is made up of 12 amino acids. The CDR3: CASSSRTEEQFF. The CDR3 DNA reads TGTGCCAGCAGCTCACGGACAGAGGAGCAGTTCTTC.

The chain links TRBV20-1 to TRBJ1-1, with D perhaps TRBD1 (5 bases). The CDR3 length is 15 residues. The V gene's germline CDR1 is DFQATT and CDR2 SNEGSKA (reference sequence). Trimming took off 6 bases at V and 1 base at J, with 18 bases between the two ends. The CDR3 bases are TGCAGTGCGCCCCGGGACTATTTGCCGAACACTGAAGCTTTCTTT. Its translation is CSAPRDYLPNTEAFF.

V and J are TRBV5-1 and TRBJ1-1, with 10 nucleotides matching TRBD1. CDR1 and CDR2 (germline): SGHRS, YFSETQ. This CDR3 spans 13 amino acids. V lost 0 bases to trimming and J lost 7 bases; unmatched junction nucleotides: 0. CDR3 coding DNA: TGCGCCAGCAGCTTGGGGGACAGGGGTGAAGCTTTCTTT. Its translation is CASSLGDRGEAFF. Full variable domain (outside the CDR3, taken from reference TRBV5-1 and TRBJ1-1): KAGVTQTPRYLIKTRGQQVTLSCSPISGHRSVSWYQQTPGQGLQFLFEYFSETQRNKGNFPGRFSGRQFSNSRSEMNVSTLELGDSALYLCASSLGDRGEAFFGQGTRLTVV.

The chain is built from TRBV2 and TRBJ2-2, with D hard to call. V was trimmed by 10 bases and J by 0 bases, leaving 12 bases between them. In germline, CDR1 is SNHLY, CDR2 FYNNEI. The CDR3 totals 14 residues. CDR3 nucleotide sequence: TGTGCCACCTCTGGCGGAACGAACACCGGGGAGCTGTTTTTT. Translation: CATSGGTNTGELFF. Full variable domain (missing parts from reference TRBV2 and TRBJ2-2): EPEVTQTPSHQVTQMGQEVILRCVPISNHLYFYWYRQILGQKVEFLVSFYNNEISEKSEIFDDQFSVERPDGSNFTLKIRSTKLEDSAMYFCATSGGTNTGELFFGEGSRLTVL.

J is TRBJ1-1 and V is TRBV18; 10 nucleotides align to TRBD1. With V trimmed by 5 bases and J by 6 bases, 9 bases remained unmatched. The length of the CDR3 is 15 residues. The germline V gene has CDR1 KGHSH and CDR2 LQKENI. CDR3 sequence (DNA): TGTGCCAGCTCAGCCGGGACAGGGGTGTGGGCTGAAGCTTTCTTT. Protein product: CASSAGTGVWAEAFF.

The chain has TRBV7-9 and TRBJ1-1; maybe TRBD1 (5 bases). Germline CDR1 reads SEHNR; CDR2 reads FQNEAQ (reference sequence). V dropped 1 base and J dropped 4 bases, with 7 bases sitting between them. The CDR3 covers 13 residues. As DNA, the CDR3 is TGTGCCAGCAGCTTAGATGGGGGCACTGAAGCTTTCTTT. It yields the protein CASSLDGGTEAFF.

The rearrangement links TRBV28 to TRBJ2-1; D not certain. The CDR3 spans 13 residues. Trimming left V 6 bases short and J 1 base short, with 7 bases between. Germline V lookup: CDR1 MDHEN, CDR2 SYDVKM. The CDR3 DNA follows: TGTGCCAGCAGGGACGCGTCCTACAATGAGCAGTTCTTC. It encodes CASRDASYNEQFF.

The J gene is TRBJ2-5, the V gene TRBV11-2; a possible D gene is TRBD1 (6 bases). CDR3 size: 14 residues. V gave up 5 bases and J gave up 5 bases, with 15 bases separating them. Germline CDR1 and CDR2: SGHAT and FQNNGV. CDR3 nucleotide sequence: TGTGCCAGCAGCACATATACAGGGTCGGAGACCCAGTACTTC. The encoded protein is CASSTYTGSETQYF.

The chain uses TRBV20-1 and TRBJ2-4; 7 bases map to TRBD1. CDR1 is DFQATT and CDR2 is SNEGSKA in the germline V gene (reference sequence). The CDR3 spans 14 residues. The CDR3 nucleotides are TGCAGGGCGAGGGACAGCGGAGGTAGTGACATTCAGTACTTC. Amino acids: CRARDSGGSDIQYF.

The chain links TRBV3-1 to TRBJ1-2; unclear D gene. Germline V gene data show CDR1 as LGHDT and CDR2 as YNNKEL (reference sequence). V dropped 1 base and J dropped 6 bases, with 9 bases sitting between them. This CDR3 has 13 residues. The CDR3 coding sequence is TGTGCCAGCAGCCAAGCGAACCTAGATGGCTACACCTTC. Translated, it gives CASSQANLDGYTF.

The CDR3 nucleotides read TGCAGCGGGGGACTAGCGGATTCAGATACGCAGTATTTT. Translation: CSGGLADSDTQYF. The chain employs TRBV29-1 and TRBJ2-3; 11 bases fit TRBD2. Per the germline V gene, CDR1 is SQVTM and CDR2 is ANQGSEA. CDR3 length: 13 residues. The trim removed 7 bases at V and 4 bases at J, leaving 4 bases unmatched.

This chain joins TRBV7-2 and TRBJ1-1; 9 positions agree with TRBD1. V shed 5 bases and J 1 base; nucleotides not matched to a gene: 8. The CDR3 is 16 amino acids. From germline, CDR1 is SGHTA and CDR2 FQGNSA. CDR3 in amino acids: CASSRNRGRRNTEAFF. CDR3 in DNA: TGTGCCAGCAGCCGTAACAGGGGGCGCCGGAACACTGAAGCTTTCTTT.

The J gene is TRBJ1-1, the V gene TRBV18, with D tentatively TRBD1 (5 bases). Germline lookup yields CDR1 KGHSH and CDR2 LQKENI. V gave up 2 bases and J gave up 0 bases, with 7 bases separating them. The CDR3 consists of 14 residues. The CDR3 spells CASSPGAMNTEAFF. CDR3 coding DNA: TGTGCCAGCTCACCAGGGGCTATGAACACTGAAGCTTTCTTT. Full variable domain (remainder filled in from reference TRBV18 and TRBJ1-1): NAGVMQNPRHLVRRRGQEARLRCSPMKGHSHVYWYRQLPEEGLKFMVYLQKENIIDESGMPKERFSAEFPKEGPSILRIQQVVRGDSAAYFCASSPGAMNTEAFFGQGTRLTVV.

This chain joins TRBV7-2 and TRBJ1-1; D unresolved. V shed 1 base and J shed 1 base, with 10 bases lying between them. The CDR3 is 15 residues long. CDR1 SGHTA and CDR2 FQGNSA come from the germline V gene. Here the CDR3 DNA reads TGTGCCAGCAGCTTAGGGATAGTGGGGAACACTGAAGCTTTCTTT. Translation: CASSLGIVGNTEAFF.

The chain carries TRBV20-1 and TRBJ2-7; TRBD1 might be the D (5 bases). V lost 0 bases, J lost 1 base, and 10 bases lay in between. The CDR3 contains 14 residues. Germline V gene lookup returns CDR1 DFQATT and CDR2 SNEGSKA (reference sequence). The CDR3 DNA reads as TGCAGTGCTAGAGAATCCAGGGATTCCTACGAGCAGTACTTC. Protein sequence: CSARESRDSYEQYF.

CDR3 bases: TGTGCCAGCAGCGAACTAGCGGGTGTCAATGAGCAGTTCTTC. Protein: CASSELAGVNEQFF. The genes are TRBV7-9 and TRBJ2-1; 9 bases fit TRBD2. V dropped 5 bases and J dropped 6; count of bases not matched to a gene: 5. Germline CDR1 is SEHNR and CDR2 is FQNEAQ (reference sequence). CDR3 length equals 14 residues.

This chain uses TRBV5-1 with TRBJ2-2; unclear D gene. Germline V gene sequence: CDR1 SGHRS, CDR2 YFSETQ. This CDR3 is 14 amino acids long. V was shortened by 4 bases and J by 3 bases, with 10 bases between the two germline ends. CDR3 nucleotide sequence: TGCGCCAGCAGCCACAAGTCGGACACCGGGGAGCTGTTTTTT. Protein product: CASSHKSDTGELFF. The entire variable domain, with the rest obtained from reference TRBV5-1 and TRBJ2-2, is as follows: KAGVTQTPRYLIKTRGQQVTLSCSPISGHRSVSWYQQTPGQGLQFLFEYFSETQRNKGNFPGRFSGRQFSNSRSEMNVSTLELGDSALYLCASSHKSDTGELFFGEGSRLTVL.

The chain is built from TRBV2 and TRBJ1-1; 12 positions match TRBD1. Germline CDR1 reads SNHLY; CDR2 reads FYNNEI. V dropped 8 bases and J dropped 5; count of bases not matched to a gene: 6. The CDR3 covers 14 residues. CDR3 loop: CASYGTGGPTEAFF. The CDR3 DNA follows: TGTGCCAGCTACGGGACAGGGGGCCCGACTGAAGCTTTCTTT.

The V call is TRBV3-1, the J call TRBJ2-5, with TRBD2 identical over 7 bases. CDR3 length: 13 residues. CDR1 and CDR2 from the germline V gene are LGHDT and YNNKEL (reference sequence). The V segment lost 6 bases and the J segment 2 bases; nucleotides outside the gene matches: 3. In nucleotides, the CDR3 is TGTGCCAGCAGGAAAGCGGGACAAGAGACCCAGTACTTC. It specifies CASRKAGQETQYF.

The V and J genes are TRBV6-2 or TRBV6-3 and TRBJ2-4; D perhaps matches TRBD1 (6 bases). CDR1 is MNHEY, CDR2 SVGEGT, per germline. V was cut by 5 bases and J by 1 base, with 9 bases left in between. The CDR3 is 14 amino acids. For the CDR3, the DNA is TGTGCCAGCAGTACAGGGATGGCCAAAAACATTCAGTACTTC. Its translation: CASSTGMAKNIQYF.

The chain is built from TRBV4-2 and TRBJ1-3; D not certain. Germline V gene data show CDR1 as LGHNA and CDR2 as YNFKEQ. This CDR3 contains 15 residues. V gave up 0 bases and J gave up 0 bases, with 6 bases separating them. The CDR3 reads CASSQDRISGNTIYF. The CDR3 nucleotides are TGTGCCAGCAGCCAAGATCGGATCTCTGGAAACACCATATATTTT.

V and J are TRBV2 and TRBJ1-2; the D gene is possibly TRBD1 (6 bases). Trimming shortened V by 8 bases and J by 2 bases, and 18 bases separated the two germline ends. The CDR3 extends over 15 amino acids. CDR1 SNHLY and CDR2 FYNNEI come from the germline V gene. DNA for the CDR3: TGTGCCAGCGAGGGAAGTGGGGGGCGCAACTATGGCTACACCTTC. Translating it yields CASEGSGGRNYGYTF.

CDR3 sequence: CASSRQAPNTGELFF. The CDR3 DNA sequence: TGTGCCAGCAGCCGACAGGCCCCGAACACCGGGGAGCTGTTTTTT. The V and J genes are TRBV3-1 and TRBJ2-2, with D possibly being TRBD1 (6 bases). The CDR3 has 15 amino acids. V shed 4 bases and J shed 0 bases, with 9 bases lying between them. The germline CDR1 and CDR2 sequences are LGHDT and YNNKEL (reference sequence).

The V gene is TRBV18, the J gene TRBJ2-2; perhaps TRBD1 as D (5 bases). CDR1 and CDR2 (germline): KGHSH, LQKENI. The length of the CDR3 is 17 residues. The V end was cut by 3 bases, the J end by 0 bases, with 14 bases between. DNA for the CDR3: TGTGCCAGCTCACCGATCGAAGGGGTTCCGAACACCGGGGAGCTGTTTTTT. It is translated as CASSPIEGVPNTGELFF.